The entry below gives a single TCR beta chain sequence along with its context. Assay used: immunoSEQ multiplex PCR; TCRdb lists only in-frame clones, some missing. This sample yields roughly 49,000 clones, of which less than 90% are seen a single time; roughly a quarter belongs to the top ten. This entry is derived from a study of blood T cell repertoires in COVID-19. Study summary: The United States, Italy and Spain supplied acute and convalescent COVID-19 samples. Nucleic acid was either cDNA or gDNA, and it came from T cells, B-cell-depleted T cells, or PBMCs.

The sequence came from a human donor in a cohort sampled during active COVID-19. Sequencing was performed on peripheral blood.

The CDR3 sequence: CASVTSGGGETQYF. The CDR3 bases are TGTGCCAGCGTTACTAGCGGGGGGGGTGAGACCCAGTACTTC. V usage is TRBV3-1 (or the pseudogene TRBV3-2) and J usage is TRBJ2-5, with 13 bases identical to TRBD2. Trimming took 8 bases from V and 5 from J; bases not matched to a gene: 5. This CDR3 is 14 amino acids long. Germline V lookup: CDR1 LGHDT, CDR2 YNNKEL (reference sequence).